This T cell receptor (beta chain) was found in a study of early T cells in non-severe SARS-CoV-2 infection listed by TCRdb under 2021. The study in broad terms: TCR sequencing used bulk RNA from unsorted whole blood, so alpha and beta chains could not be paired.

A case-control design nested within a healthcare worker cohort in London, UK, was used, with weekly nasopharyngeal swab PCR tests and blood sampling performed. Healthcare workers were recruited during the week of the UK lockdown, between 23 and 31 March 2020, and followed weekly for up to roughly 16 weeks. The CDR3 numbers 13 residues from cysteine through phenylalanine. Solely the CDR3 DNA is kept, with 39 bases framed from the first base. For CDR1 and CDR2, the germline V gene lists KGHSH and LQKENI. The receptor library was made with 5' RACE. The instrument was a NextSeq 500. In the TCR library protocol, unique molecular identifiers were attached to individual cDNA molecules to correct for PCR bias and sequencing error. TCR alpha and beta chains were both sequenced, and the abundances of alpha and beta sequences in each sample were closely correlated with each other. The paper's processing steps were these. Decombinator V4 was used to perform V gene, J gene and CDR3 annotation of TCR sequences. Expanded TCRs were defined as changing significantly between any two time points under a Poisson model with p below 0.0001. Abundances of TCRs were expressed as counts per million after normalisation to the total number of TCRs sequenced in each sample. TRAV1-2 paired with TRAJ12, TRAJ20 or TRAJ33 defined MAIT TCRs, while TRAV10 paired with TRAJ18 defined iNKT TCRs. VDJdb, accessed 1 November 2021, was searched for CMV, EBV and SARS-CoV-2 annotated TCRs, with TCRs annotated for multiple antigens excluded. TCRdb's own reprocessing of the public reads used fastp at Q25 and MiXCR and kept productive beta chains. A single entry per CDR3 protein holds the most common genes and DNA from its merged rows. TCRdb assigned the V and J calls; the authors' analysis was not used. The sample table records 52,000 or so distinct CDR3 sequences; under 8% of these occur just once. The top ten hold around 5% of the sample.

In regard to this clonotype: Its specific antigen is unknown. This may come from a read error, since a much larger clone is one base off.

The paper as a whole reports these results and caveats: VDJdb matching was skewed toward anti-spike CD8 responses, so virus-specific expansions were likely underestimated and private and CD4 specificities were missed.

The TCR comes from an adult who was a healthcare worker with PCR-confirmed SARS-CoV-2 infection or an uninfected control (not recorded which). The sample in question was whole blood, obtained at baseline. The rearranged segments are TRBV18 and TRBJ2-3, with 7 middle bases fitting TRBD1. The CDR3 is CTSSPQGEDTQYF. The DNA sequence follows: TGTACCAGCTCACCCCAGGGGGAGGATACGCAGTATTTT. The CDR3 plus the reference TRBV18 and TRBJ2-3 genes for the other parts give the full variable domain: NAGVMQNPRHLVRRRGQEARLRCSPMKGHSHVYWYRQLPEEGLKFMVYLQKENIIDESGMPKERFSAEFPKEGPSILRIQQVVRGDSAAYFCTSSPQGEDTQYFGPGTRLTVL.